The 27 T cell receptor beta chains below come from one sample, sequenced in a study of cytomegalovirus exposure and HLA in healthy donors. Profiling relied on immunoSEQ multiplex PCR, and the TCRdb table lists in-frame clones only, not all of them. The repertoire holds 190,000 or so clones, 65% to 90% seen once, with 13% in the top ten. Material: PBMCs. The receptors stem from a woman aged 25 to 45 in good health and CMV-seropositive.

This chain links TRBV11-3 with TRBJ2-1; maybe TRBD1 (5 bases). Germline lookup yields CDR1 SGHNT and CDR2 YENEEA. This CDR3 spans 17 amino acids. Trimming removed 0 bases from V and 7 bases from J, with 19 bases in between. CDR3: CASSLDHRQLVRNEQFF. The CDR3 DNA reads TGTGCCAGCAGCTTAGATCACAGGCAACTCGTTCGGAATGAGCAGTTCTTC.

The CDR3: CASSPRLERQETQYF. DNA for the CDR3: TGTGCCAGCAGCCCGCGCCTAGAGAGGCAAGAGACCCAGTACTTC. The rearrangement joins TRBV6-5 to TRBJ2-5; D is ambiguous. Germline loops: CDR1 MNHEY, CDR2 SVGAGI. The CDR3 has 15 residues. Trimming stripped 6 bases from V and 2 bases from J, with 16 bases between.

This sequence joins TRBV27 and TRBJ1-5; D gene ambiguous. The germline V and J ends were trimmed by 5 bases and 3 bases, with 14 bases remaining between them. Germline V gives CDR1 MNHEY, CDR2 SMNVEV (reference sequence). This CDR3 is built from 15 residues. The CDR3 DNA sequence: TGTGCCAGCAGTCCGACTTTTTACACCAATCAGCCCCAGCATTTT. Amino acid sequence: CASSPTFYTNQPQHF.

A few counts support this clone. V and J are TRBV19 and TRBJ2-7; 8 nucleotides line up with TRBD1. Germline loops: CDR1 LNHDA, CDR2 SQIVND (reference sequence). V shed 1 base, J shed 5 bases, and the junction held 4 bases outside the gene matches. The CDR3 runs 14 residues. The CDR3: CASSIGDRGHEQYF. In DNA, the CDR3 is TGTGCCAGTAGTATAGGTGACAGGGGCCACGAGCAGTACTTC. The full variable domain, completed using reference TRBV19 and TRBJ2-7, is DGGITQSPKYLFRKEGQNVTLSCEQNLNHDAMYWYRQDPGQGLRLIYYSQIVNDFQKGDIAEGYSVSREKKESFPLTVTSAQKNPTAFYLCASSIGDRGHEQYFGPGTRLTVT.

This sequence joins TRBV27 and TRBJ1-2; D perhaps matches TRBD1 (5 bases). Trimming shortened V by 0 bases and J by 3 bases, and 14 bases separated the two germline ends. The CDR3 sequence is 16 residues long. From germline, CDR1 is MNHEY and CDR2 SMNVEV (reference sequence). The CDR3 DNA sequence: TGTGCCAGCAGTTTATCGTATCAGGAGGGGTACTATGGCTACACCTTC. It specifies CASSLSYQEGYYGYTF.

This chain joins TRBV28 and TRBJ2-2; a weak D match, TRBD2 (6 bases). The length of the CDR3 is 13 residues. CDR1 and CDR2 (germline): MDHEN, SYDVKM. Trimming cost V 3 bases and J 5 bases, with 7 bases left between them. The CDR3 nucleotides are TGTGCCAGCAGTTTGGAGGGGACCGGGGAGCTGTTTTTT. It yields the protein CASSLEGTGELFF. The full variable domain, in which reference TRBV28 and TRBJ2-2 provide the parts outside the CDR3, is DVKVTQSSRYLVKRTGEKVFLECVQDMDHENMFWYRQDPGLGLRLIYFSYDVKMKEKGDIPEGYSVSREKKERFSLILESASTNQTSMYLCASSLEGTGELFFGEGSRLTVL.

The J gene is TRBJ1-5, the V gene TRBV28; no firm D call. This CDR3 is 15 amino acids long. V lost 7 bases, J lost 0 bases, and 13 bases lay in between. CDR1 MDHEN and CDR2 SYDVKM come from the germline V gene. The CDR3 is CASNPDGLSNQPQHF. In nucleotides, the CDR3 is TGTGCCAGCAATCCGGATGGGCTTAGCAATCAGCCCCAGCATTTT.

This sequence joins TRBV28 and TRBJ1-1, with D perhaps TRBD1 (5 bases). V lost 7 bases, J lost 5 bases, and 17 bases lay in between. Per germline, CDR1 MDHEN and CDR2 SYDVKM. This CDR3 contains 14 residues. The CDR3 sequence: CASTLSEGRTEAFF. The CDR3 bases are TGTGCCAGCACCCTATCTGAGGGGAGGACTGAAGCTTTCTTT.

The chain employs TRBV5-1 and TRBJ2-7; TRBD2 is a possible D gene (6 bases). Germline V gene lookup returns CDR1 SGHRS and CDR2 YFSETQ. Between the trimmed V and J ends, which lost 0 bases and 7 bases, there was a span of 14 bases. There are 14 residues in the CDR3. CDR3 amino acids: CASSLGLAPREQYF. CDR3 nucleotides: TGCGCCAGCAGCTTGGGTCTAGCGCCGAGGGAGCAGTACTTC.

CDR3 nucleotide sequence: TGCGCCAGCAGCTTGGTCCCCGGGACAACAAACACCGGGGAGCTGTTTTTT. It specifies CASSLVPGTTNTGELFF. The rearrangement uses TRBV5-1 and TRBJ2-2; D possibly corresponds to TRBD1 (6 bases). CDR3 length: 17 amino acids. Deletions cut 0 bases from V and 2 bases from J, with 14 bases between. Germline-derived CDR1 and CDR2 are SGHRS and YFSETQ. Complete variable domain (other parts from reference TRBV5-1 and TRBJ2-2): KAGVTQTPRYLIKTRGQQVTLSCSPISGHRSVSWYQQTPGQGLQFLFEYFSETQRNKGNFPGRFSGRQFSNSRSEMNVSTLELGDSALYLCASSLVPGTTNTGELFFGEGSRLTVL.

The gene calls are TRBV6-5 and TRBJ2-1, with D tentatively TRBD1 (6 bases). Per the germline V gene, CDR1 is MNHEY and CDR2 is SVGAGI. The CDR3 spans 14 residues. V shed 0 bases and J shed 6 bases, with 9 bases lying between them. The CDR3 here is CASSYSRQANEQFF. CDR3 DNA sequence: TGTGCCAGCAGTTACTCGAGACAGGCCAATGAGCAGTTCTTC.

The gene calls are TRBV28 and TRBJ2-3; TRBD2 aligns across 9 bases. Trimming took 2 bases from V and 3 from J; bases not matched to a gene: 6. The CDR3 sequence is 16 residues long. CDR1 is MDHEN and CDR2 is SYDVKM in the germline V gene. The DNA for the CDR3 is TGTGCCAGCAGTTTAGGGACTAGCCGGGTGACAGATACGCAGTATTTT. Protein sequence: CASSLGTSRVTDTQYF. Variable domain in full (rest from reference TRBV28 and TRBJ2-3): DVKVTQSSRYLVKRTGEKVFLECVQDMDHENMFWYRQDPGLGLRLIYFSYDVKMKEKGDIPEGYSVSREKKERFSLILESASTNQTSMYLCASSLGTSRVTDTQYFGPGTRLTVL.

The chain combines TRBV5-1 with TRBJ2-3; 12 bases align to TRBD2. The V gene end was trimmed by 4 bases and the J gene end by 0 bases; junction bases not matched to a gene: 0. CDR3 length: 15 residues. Germline loops: CDR1 SGHRS, CDR2 YFSETQ. The CDR3 spells CASSGTSGSTDTQYF. CDR3 sequence (DNA): TGCGCCAGCAGCGGGACTAGCGGGAGCACAGATACGCAGTATTTT. The full variable domain, in which reference TRBV5-1 and TRBJ2-3 provide the parts outside the CDR3, is KAGVTQTPRYLIKTRGQQVTLSCSPISGHRSVSWYQQTPGQGLQFLFEYFSETQRNKGNFPGRFSGRQFSNSRSEMNVSTLELGDSALYLCASSGTSGSTDTQYFGPGTRLTVL.

V and J are TRBV30 and TRBJ2-7; possibly TRBD2 for D (6 bases). The CDR3 loop spans 12 amino acids. Germline CDR1 reads GTSNPN; CDR2 reads SVGIG (reference sequence). The germline V and J ends were trimmed by 3 bases and 1 base, with 7 bases remaining between them. The CDR3 loop is CAWRGRSYEQYF. The DNA for the CDR3 is TGTGCCTGGAGAGGGAGGTCCTACGAGCAGTACTTC. The whole variable domain, filled in from reference TRBV30 and TRBJ2-7, reads SQTIHQWPATLVQPVGSPLSLECTVEGTSNPNLYWYRQAAGRGLQLLFYSVGIGQISSEVPQNLSASRPQDRQFILSSKKLLLSDSGFYLCAWRGRSYEQYFGPGTRLTVT.

The V and J genes are TRBV4-1 and TRBJ1-4; D uncertain. The CDR3 length is 19 residues. V was pared by 4 bases and J by 1 base, with 22 bases between. Germline CDR1 is MGHRA and CDR2 is YSYEKL. This CDR3 is CASSPLLSHSRRTNEKLFF. CDR3 coding DNA: TGCGCCAGCAGCCCACTATTATCCCATTCGAGGCGAACTAATGAAAAACTGTTTTTT.

The chain has TRBV5-6 and TRBJ1-2; D uncertain. The CDR3 loop spans 15 amino acids. V was cut by 4 bases and J by 8 bases, with 21 bases left in between. The germline V gene encodes CDR1 SGHDT and CDR2 YYEEEE. As DNA, the CDR3 is TGTGCCAGCAGCCAAGCCGACGGGGAACGGGTGGGCTACACCTTC. It codes for CASSQADGERVGYTF.

The chain recombines TRBV9 with TRBJ2-7; 9 bases match TRBD1. Trimming cost V 2 bases and J 9 bases; bases outside gene matches: 15. The CDR3 loop spans 16 amino acids. Germline V lookup: CDR1 SGDLS, CDR2 YYNGEE. Written as DNA, the CDR3 is TGTGCCAGCAGCGTGGGGACAGGGACAGGAGCGTTCCGGCAGTACTTC. The encoded protein is CASSVGTGTGAFRQYF.

This chain connects TRBV27 to TRBJ2-7; 7 bases match TRBD2. Germline V CDR1 and CDR2: MNHEY, SMNVEV (reference sequence). J was trimmed by 11 bases and V by 4 bases; bases with no gene match: 5. This CDR3 region has 11 residues. CDR3 bases: TGTGCCAGCAGTTGGGGGGGGGTGAAGTACTTC. This translates into CASSWGGVKYF.

V is TRBV29-1 and J is TRBJ2-1; D unclear. The CDR3 runs 12 residues. Trimming cost V 5 bases and J 7 bases, with 12 bases left between them. Germline assignment: CDR1 SQVTM and CDR2 ANQGSEA. CDR3 region: CSVWSVGNEQFF. The CDR3 DNA sequence: TGCAGCGTTTGGTCGGTCGGTAATGAGCAGTTCTTC.

This clone was seen only once. The rearrangement uses TRBV6-5 and TRBJ2-3, with 9 bases lining up with TRBD1. The V gene end was trimmed by 6 bases and the J gene end by 2 bases; junction bases not matched to a gene: 3. CDR1 and CDR2 from the germline V gene are MNHEY and SVGAGI. The CDR3 runs to 14 residues. The DNA for the CDR3 is TGTGCCAGCAGGTGGACAGGGGACACAGATACGCAGTATTTT. Amino acid sequence: CASRWTGDTDTQYF.

CDR3 protein: CASSRTGSNGYTF. CDR3 sequence (DNA): TGTGCCAGCAGTCGGACAGGGTCAAATGGCTACACCTTC. This chain uses TRBV6-5 with TRBJ1-2, with 8 bases identical to TRBD1. CDR1 is MNHEY, CDR2 SVGAGI, per germline. Trimming cost V 5 bases and J 6 bases; bases outside gene matches: 5. The CDR3 is 13 residues long.

This chain joins TRBV29-1 and TRBJ1-2; D is perhaps TRBD1 (5 bases). The CDR3 runs to 15 residues. CDR1 SQVTM and CDR2 ANQGSEA come from the germline V gene. With 4 bases removed from V and 4 bases from J, the gap between germline ends came to 19 bases. CDR3 sequence (DNA): TGCAGCGTTGTTGATTCGGCAGGGTTCCGCTATGGCTACACCTTC. This sequence encodes CSVVDSAGFRYGYTF.

The chain combines TRBV5-1 with TRBJ1-2; 9 positions agree with TRBD1. The CDR3 extends over 13 amino acids. From germline, CDR1 is SGHRS and CDR2 YFSETQ. Trimming cost V 5 bases and J 6 bases; bases outside gene matches: 5. CDR3 amino acids: CASRTDRGDGYTF. CDR3 bases: TGCGCCAGCAGAACAGACAGGGGGGATGGCTACACCTTC.

This chain links TRBV4-2 with TRBJ1-2; D unclear. V lost 0 bases and J lost 4, with 9 bases in between. Germline V gene data show CDR1 as LGHNA and CDR2 as YNFKEQ. The CDR3 spans 14 residues. The chain's CDR3 is CASSQDNAAYGYTF. The CDR3 bases are TGTGCCAGCAGCCAAGATAACGCGGCCTATGGCTACACCTTC.

CDR3 loop: CASSTLAAPPDTQYF. The DNA of the CDR3 is TGTGCCAGCAGCACTCTAGCGGCCCCTCCCGATACGCAGTATTTT. The chain links TRBV5-6 to TRBJ2-3; 7 bases map to TRBD2. The CDR3 length is 15 residues. The J segment lost 6 bases and the V segment lost 4 bases, leaving 11 bases of the junction unmatched. The V gene's germline CDR1 is SGHDT and CDR2 YYEEEE. Looking up the rest from reference TRBV5-6 and TRBJ2-3 gives the full variable domain: DAGVTQSPTHLIKTRGQQVTLRCSPKSGHDTVSWYQQALGQGPQFIFQYYEEEERQRGNFPDRFSGHQFPNYSSELNVNALLLGDSALYLCASSTLAAPPDTQYFGPGTRLTVL.

The gene calls are TRBV28 and TRBJ1-1; D might be TRBD1 (6 bases). The CDR3 extends over 13 amino acids. The germline V gene encodes CDR1 MDHEN and CDR2 SYDVKM. V gave up 7 bases and J gave up 5 bases, with 14 bases separating them. In DNA, the CDR3 is TGTGCCAGCACCACCGGACAGTTAACTGAAGCTTTCTTT. As protein: CASTTGQLTEAFF. The whole variable domain, filled in from reference TRBV28 and TRBJ1-1, reads DVKVTQSSRYLVKRTGEKVFLECVQDMDHENMFWYRQDPGLGLRLIYFSYDVKMKEKGDIPEGYSVSREKKERFSLILESASTNQTSMYLCASTTGQLTEAFFGQGTRLTVV.

The chain carries TRBV10-1 and TRBJ2-7; TRBD2 agrees at 7 bases. There are 13 residues in the CDR3. After removal of 4 bases from V and 5 bases from J, the junction contained 5 bases not matched to a gene. Germline assignment: CDR1 WNHNN and CDR2 SYGVQD (reference sequence). CDR3 amino acids: CASSVRGSDEQYF. CDR3 nucleotide sequence: TGCGCCAGCAGTGTGCGGGGGTCCGACGAGCAGTACTTC.